Listed below are T cell receptor beta chains from one sample, sequenced in a study of blood T cell repertoires in COVID-19. Measured with immunoSEQ multiplex PCR; TCRdb has only the in-frame clones, and not every one. The table includes 100,000 to 150,000 clones, about 81% detected once. Input material: PBMCs or T cells enriched from blood (not recorded which). The receptors come from a man in his forties or fifties with acute COVID-19. The CDR3 runs from the conserved cysteine through the conserved F or W. The D gene is left open where the match is weak.

cdr3_length d_call v_call cdr3_aa
17 - TRBV5-1 CASSLGPQGSSGNTIYF
16 TRBD1 TRBV28 CASSSGDRGRVGGYTF
16 TRBD2 TRBV19 CASSTTSGRAVDEQFF
12 - TRBV3-1/TRBV3-2 CASSQGSREQFF
15 - TRBV6-5 CASYKEIGVGTEAFF
15 TRBD1 TRBV7-9 CASRPSGTDGNTIYF
14 - TRBV11-2 CASSPPVTYNEQFF
17 TRBD2 TRBV7-4 CASTVPATSGIIDEQYF
15 TRBD1 TRBV9 CASSAAGQGVETQYF
16 TRBD2 TRBV7-2 CASSLVGSGSPGELFF
16 TRBD2 TRBV5-6 CASSLPAGGFTGELFF
14 - TRBV7-2 CASSFITGGDTQYF
12 - TRBV29-1 CSVIRAGTEAFF
16 TRBD2 TRBV10-3 CAISGSSGGASDTQYF
14 - TRBV9 CASSAGQLKETQYF
15 - TRBV5-1 CASSLELGAFYGYTF
14 - TRBV14 CASSQEYSVEKLFF
12 - TRBV5-8 CASSLSDQPQHF
20 - TRBV9 CASSAVVDLGGRIMNTEAFF
18 TRBD2 TRBV3-1/TRBV3-2 CASSQDPQREVWYNEQFF